A single sample gave rise to the 18 T cell receptor beta chains below, sequenced in a study of control samples from healthy donors and cancer patients. Sequencing used immunoSEQ multiplex PCR; TCRdb keeps in-frame clones, though not all of them. The sample shows some 130,000 clones, less than 95% of them seen only once. The specimen sequenced was blood. The receptors derive from a man younger than 35 in good health.

As to this clone: One end of the junction varies from germline; a read error may be responsible. This CDR3 is also generated by other DNA sequences in the sample. This rearrangement joins TRBV4-1 to TRBJ1-1; D gene uncertain. The CDR3 has 15 amino acids. Germline V gene sequence: CDR1 MGHRA, CDR2 YSYEKL. For the CDR3, the DNA is TGCGCCAGCAGCCAACGGCTACGGATGAACACTGAGGCTTTCTTT. Its protein product is CASSQRLRMNTEAFF.

This clone has a single count. The chain is built from TRBV5-1 and TRBJ1-4, with 7 bases that match TRBD1. Germline values: CDR1 SGHRS, CDR2 YFSETQ. V trimming: 4 bases; J trimming: 6 bases; junction bases outside the gene matches: 3. The CDR3 has 13 amino acids. The CDR3 DNA follows: TGCGCCAGCAGCCCCGGGACAGATGAAAAACTGTTTTTT. Encoded protein: CASSPGTDEKLFF.

The chain links TRBV19 to TRBJ2-7; 9 bases fit TRBD2. The CDR3 length is 15 residues. The V segment lost 3 bases and the J segment 0 bases; nucleotides outside the gene matches: 3. CDR1 LNHDA and CDR2 SQIVND come from the germline V gene (reference sequence). CDR3 nucleotide sequence: TGTGCCAGTAGTATTAGCGGGGGCGACTCCTACGAGCAGTACTTC. Protein: CASSISGGDSYEQYF.

The CDR3 coding sequence is TGCAGTGCTAGCGCAGGGGACACCTTC. Encoded protein: CSASAGDTF. The chain is built from TRBV20-1 and TRBJ1-2, with TRBD1 as a possible D gene (6 bases). V was cut by 3 bases and J by 12 bases, with 8 bases left in between. Germline V gene sequence: CDR1 DFQATT, CDR2 SNEGSKA (reference sequence). The CDR3 totals 9 residues.

The table lists this clone with a count of one. The chain uses TRBV12-3 or TRBV12-4 and TRBJ2-7, with no clear D. This CDR3 spans 13 amino acids. Trimming cost V 1 base and J 3 bases, with 7 bases left between them. CDR3 sequence (DNA): TGTGCCAGCAGTTTAGACTCCCGCTACGAGCAGTACTTC. Translating gives CASSLDSRYEQYF.

This clone was found once. The chain couples TRBV11-2 to TRBJ2-3; D might be TRBD2 (5 bases). Deletions cut 5 bases from V and 1 base from J, with 13 bases between. This CDR3 has 15 amino acids. The germline CDR1 and CDR2 sequences are SGHAT and FQNNGV. The CDR3 protein is CASSPPVRGTDTQYF. The CDR3 DNA sequence: TGTGCCAGCAGCCCGCCAGTGAGGGGCACAGATACGCAGTATTTT.

V usage is TRBV7-9 and J usage is TRBJ2-1; TRBD2 matches 8 bases. The ends lost 4 bases at V and 7 bases at J; junction bases unmatched: 9. Germline assignment: CDR1 SEHNR and CDR2 FQNEAQ (reference sequence). There are 15 residues in the CDR3. In DNA form, the CDR3 reads TGTGCCAGCAGCTCACCCGGGACTAGAACGAATGAGCAGTTCTTC. Its protein product is CASSSPGTRTNEQFF.

The chain couples TRBV11-2 to TRBJ1-2; D is ambiguous. CDR1 SGHAT and CDR2 FQNNGV come from the germline V gene. Trimming took off 1 base at V and 4 bases at J, with 10 bases between the two ends. This CDR3 region has 14 residues. CDR3 in amino acids: CASSLGAATYGYTF. CDR3 in DNA: TGTGCCAGCAGCTTAGGAGCGGCCACCTATGGCTACACCTTC.

On this clone itself: The sample has other DNA sequences that encode this CDR3 too. The V and J genes are TRBV2 and TRBJ2-5; D is undetermined. CDR3 size: 12 residues. Germline V CDR1 and CDR2: SNHLY, FYNNEI. V lost 7 bases, J lost 0 bases, and 6 bases lay in between. The CDR3 reads CASTEYQETQYF. CDR3 bases: TGTGCCAGCACAGAGTACCAAGAGACCCAGTACTTC.

The genes are TRBV9 and TRBJ2-3; 14 bases line up with TRBD2. The CDR3 contains 17 residues. Germline CDR1 reads SGDLS; CDR2 reads YYNGEE. V trimming: 4 bases; J trimming: 6 bases; junction bases outside the gene matches: 10. This CDR3 reads CASSLRLAGGQRDTQYF. The CDR3 DNA reads as TGTGCCAGCAGCCTCCGACTAGCGGGGGGGCAACGGGATACGCAGTATTTT.

The chain joins TRBV9 to TRBJ2-1, with D perhaps matching TRBD1 (5 bases). The V end was cut by 4 bases, the J end by 3 bases, with 11 bases between. Germline CDR1 and CDR2: SGDLS and YYNGEE. This CDR3 contains 14 residues. The CDR3 sequence is CASSPQTDYNEQFF. The DNA for the CDR3 is TGTGCCAGCAGCCCCCAGACAGACTACAATGAGCAGTTCTTC.

This chain uses TRBV30 with TRBJ2-7; 7 bases map to TRBD1. The V and J ends lost 4 bases and 0 bases, in that order; junction bases with no gene match: 3. Per germline, CDR1 GTSNPN and CDR2 SVGIG (reference sequence). The CDR3 covers 13 residues. In DNA form, the CDR3 reads TGTGCCTGGACGACAGGGTTCTCCTACGAGCAGTACTTC. It specifies CAWTTGFSYEQYF.

This chain links TRBV4-2 with TRBJ2-3; D gene uncertain. The CDR3 totals 15 residues. Between the trimmed V and J ends, which lost 1 base and 2 bases, there was a span of 10 bases. Germline CDR1 and CDR2: LGHNA and YNFKEQ. CDR3 DNA sequence: TGTGCCAGCAGCCAAGTGTCCAGATCCACAGATACGCAGTATTTT. As protein: CASSQVSRSTDTQYF.

The sample holds one count of this clone. The chain employs TRBV11-3 and TRBJ1-3; D unresolved. In germline, CDR1 is SGHNT, CDR2 YENEEA. The CDR3 consists of 14 residues. The V end lost 4 bases, the J end lost 3 bases, and 10 bases lay between the germline ends. CDR3 in DNA: TGTGCCAGCAGCTCCCTGGAGGATGGAAACACCATATATTTT. It translates to CASSSLEDGNTIYF.

The chain uses TRBV6-4 and TRBJ1-5, with D possibly being TRBD1 (6 bases). The CDR3 runs 20 residues. With 0 bases removed from V and 0 bases from J, the gap between germline ends came to 21 bases. Germline V gives CDR1 MRHNA, CDR2 SNTAGT. Here the CDR3 DNA reads TGTGCCAGCAGTGACTCGTTGGCCCGGGGGGGCAAATATAGCAATCAGCCCCAGCATTTT. This codes for CASSDSLARGGKYSNQPQHF.

This chain uses TRBV4-1 with TRBJ2-5; the D gene could be TRBD1 or TRBD2 (6 bases each). CDR3 length: 16 residues. Germline CDR1 and CDR2: MGHRA and YSYEKL. With 4 bases removed from V and 2 bases from J, the gap between germline ends came to 17 bases. The CDR3 sequence: CASSPPGGDTQETQYF. CDR3 nucleotides: TGCGCCAGCAGCCCCCCGGGCGGGGACACACAAGAGACCCAGTACTTC.

The chain has TRBV18 and TRBJ1-5; the D gene is possibly TRBD1 (5 bases). The germline gives CDR1 KGHSH, CDR2 LQKENI. This CDR3 has 15 residues. V was clipped by 2 bases and J by 6 bases, with 14 bases between them. The CDR3 sequence is CASSPLGGVIQPQHF. For the CDR3, the DNA is TGTGCCAGCTCACCATTGGGGGGTGTTATTCAGCCCCAGCATTTT.

This chain connects TRBV7-9 to TRBJ1-6; D is undetermined. The germline gives CDR1 SEHNR, CDR2 FQNEAQ (reference sequence). V lost 2 bases to trimming and J lost 16 bases, with 12 bases between them. This CDR3 contains 12 residues. CDR3 loop: CASSLKMTQLHF. CDR3 sequence (DNA): TGTGCCAGCAGCTTAAAGATGACCCAGCTCCACTTT.